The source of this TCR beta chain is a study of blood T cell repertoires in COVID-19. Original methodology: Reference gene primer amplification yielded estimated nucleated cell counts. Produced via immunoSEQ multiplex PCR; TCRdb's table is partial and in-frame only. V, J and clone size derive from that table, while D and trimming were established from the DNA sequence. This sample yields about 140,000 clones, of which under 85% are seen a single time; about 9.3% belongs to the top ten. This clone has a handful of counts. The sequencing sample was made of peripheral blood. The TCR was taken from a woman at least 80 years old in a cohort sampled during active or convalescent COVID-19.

The CDR3 DNA is TGCGCCAGCAGCCAAGATCGGGCAGCGGGCAATCAGCCCCAGCATTTT. Translated, it gives CASSQDRAAGNQPQHF. The rearrangement links TRBV4-1 to TRBJ1-5, with unresolved D. V shed 0 bases and J shed 2 bases, with 11 bases lying between them. In germline, CDR1 is MGHRA, CDR2 YSYEKL. The CDR3 is made up of 16 amino acids.